The 9 T cell receptor beta chains in this list originate from one sample, sequenced in a study of beta chain features in type 1 diabetes. Expressed TCRB transcripts were sequenced, since all the RNA that had been isolated was reverse transcribed. Clones were sequenced by immunoSEQ multiplex PCR, and TCRdb holds only the in-frame ones, with some missing. The data show approximately 110,000 clones, almost 40% seen once. The material sequenced was stem cell memory CD4+ T cells from blood. The source of these receptors is a woman in her late teens or twenties in good health.

This clone was recorded a few times. The CDR3 sequence: CASSQPPSGRAQYF. CDR3 coding DNA: TGCGCCAGCAGCCAACCTCCTAGCGGCAGGGCGCAGTATTTT. The V and J genes are TRBV4-1 and TRBJ2-3, with 7 bases fitting TRBD2. The CDR3 has 14 residues. Unmatched junction bases numbered 9, after V lost 2 bases and J lost 10 bases. Germline V lookup: CDR1 MGHRA, CDR2 YSYEKL.

This clone was seen more than once but under ten times. This chain uses TRBV9 with TRBJ1-1; tentatively, D is TRBD1 (5 bases). Trimming removed 0 bases from V and 0 bases from J, with 15 bases in between. Looked up from germline, CDR1 is SGDLS and CDR2 is YYNGEE. There are 17 residues in the CDR3. The CDR3 sequence is CASSVGWGRSLNTEAFF. For the CDR3, the DNA is TGTGCCAGCAGCGTAGGATGGGGCAGGTCGCTGAACACTGAAGCTTTCTTT.

The sample holds many counts of this clone. This sample includes further DNA sequences coding for the same CDR3. The V and J genes are TRBV18 and TRBJ2-5; no firm D call. Trimming removed 3 bases from V and 5 bases from J, with 4 bases in between. CDR1 is KGHSH and CDR2 is LQKENI in the germline V gene. The CDR3 consists of 11 residues. The DNA for the CDR3 is TGTGCCAGCTCACCCGGGGAGACCCAGTACTTC. Translation: CASSPGETQYF.

As concerns this clone: An end of the junction differs from the germline gene, which may be a read error. V usage is TRBV20-1 and J usage is TRBJ2-7; D may be TRBD2 (7 bases). The CDR3 runs to 11 residues. CDR1 is DFQATT and CDR2 is SNEGSKA in the germline V gene (reference sequence). The CDR3 DNA follows: TGCAGTGCTAGAGATCTACTAGAGGGGGGGTTC. Translating it yields CSARDLLEGGF.

J is TRBJ1-5 and V is TRBV6-6; 10 bases line up with TRBD1. V dropped 4 bases and J dropped 1; count of bases not matched to a gene: 1. The CDR3 runs to 15 residues. Looked up from germline, CDR1 is MNHNY and CDR2 is SVGAGI (reference sequence). CDR3 nucleotides: TGTGCCAGCAGTTGGGGACAGGGGAGCAATCAGCCCCAGCATTTT. This gives the protein CASSWGQGSNQPQHF.

This clone was recorded only once. The chain employs TRBV7-9 and TRBJ2-5; the match to TRBD2 covers 14 bases. CDR3 length: 18 amino acids. Per the germline V gene, CDR1 is SEHNR and CDR2 is FQNEAQ (reference sequence). The junction had 12 bases not matched to a gene; V was cut back by 4 bases and J by 5 bases. CDR3 coding DNA: TGTGCCAGCAGCTGGGCCGGGACTAGCGGGAGAATGGATGAGACCCAGTACTTC. It encodes CASSWAGTSGRMDETQYF.

This clone was found a few times. The chain combines TRBV5-4 with TRBJ2-7; the match to TRBD2 covers 8 bases. CDR1 is SGHNT and CDR2 is YYREEE in the germline V gene (reference sequence). This CDR3 region has 17 residues. J gave up 3 bases and V 0 bases, and 11 bases lay outside the gene matches. The CDR3 sequence is CASSLVRLAGEYYEQYF. The CDR3 DNA reads as TGTGCCAGCAGCTTGGTTCGCCTAGCGGGCGAGTACTACGAGCAGTACTTC.

This chain connects TRBV2 to TRBJ2-3, with TRBD2 matching over 13 bases. The trim removed 6 bases at V and 2 bases at J, leaving 5 bases unmatched. The CDR3 sequence is 16 residues long. CDR1 and CDR2 (germline): SNHLY, FYNNEI. The CDR3 bases are TGTGCCAGCAGGGGACTAGCGGGGACGTACACAGATACGCAGTATTTT. Protein sequence: CASRGLAGTYTDTQYF.

The V gene is TRBV2, the J gene TRBJ1-5; 7 bases fit TRBD1. This CDR3 has 13 amino acids. J gave up 12 bases and V 8 bases, and 13 bases lay outside the gene matches. Germline V gene lookup returns CDR1 SNHLY and CDR2 FYNNEI. CDR3 sequence: CASARLVDRLQHF. CDR3 DNA: TGTGCCAGCGCGAGATTAGTGGACAGGCTCCAGCATTTT.